The rows below give T cell receptor beta chains drawn from one sample of a study of blood T cell repertoires in COVID-19. Here immunoSEQ multiplex PCR was the method, and the copy in TCRdb shows in-frame clones only, minus some. The table has 250,000 to 350,000 clones, about four fifths seen once. Sequenced sample: peripheral blood. The source of these receptors is a human donor with COVID-19, enrolled during active disease. The donor label of this sample is uncertain. Both conserved end residues are part of each CDR3. D genes are given only for firm matches. Size tells how often a clone was seen (once, few, many) or the class of an expanded clone, and some rows leave it out.

. | TRBJ1-2 | TRBV28 | . | TGTGCCAGCAGTTTAGACACTAACTATGGCTACACCTTC | CASSLDTNYGYTF
. | TRBJ1-5 | TRBV30 | . | TGTGCCTGGAGTGTACGGATTTGGAGGGCGAACAATCAGCCCCAGCATTTT | CAWSVRIWRANNQPQHF
TRBD1 | TRBJ1-1 | TRBV5-1 | . | TGCGCCAGCAGCCGGAGTGGGACAGGGGGCACTGAAGCTTTCTTT | CASSRSGTGGTEAFF
. | TRBJ2-1 | TRBV29-1 | . | TGCAGCGCCAGCCGGGATGTTATAAATGAGCAGTTCTTC | CSASRDVINEQFF
. | TRBJ2-7 | TRBV2 | . | TGTGCCAGCAGGACGACTAGTTCAGCCTACGAGCAGTACTTC | CASRTTSSAYEQYF
TRBD1 | TRBJ1-1 | TRBV5-4 | . | TGTGCCACCATGACAGGGGGCGCGAGCACTGAAGCTTTCTTT | CATMTGGASTEAFF
TRBD2 | TRBJ2-6 | TRBV3-1/TRBV3-2 | . | TGTGCCAGCAGCTTAGCGGGAGGCTCTGGGGCCAACGTCCTGACTTTC | CASSLAGGSGANVLTF
. | TRBJ2-7 | TRBV18 | . | TGTGCCAGCTCACCTCTGGGCCTCTCCTACGAGCAGTACTTC | CASSPLGLSYEQYF
TRBD2 | TRBJ2-3 | TRBV5-1 | . | TGCGCCAGCAGTTTTTATAGCGGGGCAGGCACAGATACGCAGTATTTT | CASSFYSGAGTDTQYF
. | TRBJ2-1 | TRBV7-6 | . | TGTGCCAGCAGCTCGAGTCCAAGACAGCTACTCTACAATGAGCAGTTCTTC | CASSSSPRQLLYNEQFF
. | TRBJ2-2 | TRBV11-3 | . | TGTGCCAGCAGCTTAGCGGCGGAGAACACCGGGGAGCTGTTTTTT | CASSLAAENTGELFF
TRBD1 | TRBJ2-7 | TRBV7-2 | . | TGTGCCAGCAGCCCGATGCCGGGACAGGCATACGAGCAGTACTTC | CASSPMPGQAYEQYF
TRBD2 | TRBJ2-1 | TRBV11-2 | . | TGTGCCAGCAGCGCTACACTAACGAGCGGGAGGGACAATGAGCAGTTCTTC | CASSATLTSGRDNEQFF
TRBD2 | TRBJ2-1 | TRBV11-2 | . | TGTGCCAGCAGCTTAACGGGACTAGCGGGGTACAATGAGCAGTTCTTC | CASSLTGLAGYNEQFF
TRBD1 | TRBJ2-3 | TRBV19 | . | TGTGCCAGTAGTAATCCGGGACAGGGGGGTACAGATACGCAGTATTTT | CASSNPGQGGTDTQYF
TRBD1 | TRBJ2-2 | TRBV19 | . | TGTGCCAGTAGTATGCAGGGGGCCGGGGAGCTGTTTTTT | CASSMQGAGELFF
TRBD1 | TRBJ2-7 | TRBV28 | many | TGTGCCAGCAGTTTCCGGGACAGGGGAATCGCGGGTAGCCGCTACGAGCAGTACTTC | CASSFRDRGIAGSRYEQYF
. | TRBJ2-7 | TRBV28 | . | TGTGCCAGCAGTTTATCACTCGGCGAGCAGTACTTC | CASSLSLGEQYF
TRBD1 | TRBJ1-2 | TRBV27 | . | TGTGCCAGCAGTTTTGGACAGGGCGGAGCTAACTATGGCTACACCTTC | CASSFGQGGANYGYTF
. | TRBJ2-1 | TRBV9 | once | TGTGCCAGCAGCGTAGCTCCCCAGGCCGCGAACAATGAGCAGTTCTTC | CASSVAPQAANNEQFF
. | TRBJ2-7 | TRBV6-1 | few | TGTGCCAGCAGTGACGTCGAGCAGTACTTC | CASSDVEQYF
TRBD1 | TRBJ2-2 | TRBV5-6 | . | TGTGCCAGCAGCGGGTGGGGACAGATCAACACCGGGGAGCTGTTTTTT | CASSGWGQINTGELFF
. | TRBJ1-2 | TRBV9 | . | TGTGCCAGCAGCTCAGTGGACACCTCTAACTATGGCTACACCTTC | CASSSVDTSNYGYTF
TRBD2 | TRBJ2-1 | TRBV30 | . | TGTGCCTGGACCCCCCTCGGGGGGGGTTACAATGAGCAGTTCTTC | CAWTPLGGGYNEQFF
. | TRBJ1-1 | TRBV9 | . | TGTGCCAGCAGCGTAGCTACAGGAAGGTGGACTGAAGCTTTCTTT | CASSVATGRWTEAFF
TRBD1 | TRBJ1-2 | TRBV6-6 | . | TGTGCCAGCAGTTACGCCCCCTCAGGGGGCGCGTATGGCTACACCTTC | CASSYAPSGGAYGYTF
. | TRBJ1-4 | TRBV5-1 | many | TGCGCCAGCAGCTTGAACACCATTACTAATGAAAAACTGTTTTTT | CASSLNTITNEKLFF
TRBD2 | TRBJ2-5 | TRBV6-5 | few | TGTGCCAGCAGTTACGTGACTAGCGGTCGTGGGACCCAGTACTTC | CASSYVTSGRGTQYF
. | TRBJ2-2 | TRBV5-1 | . | TGCGCCAGCAGCTTGGATGGGGGGACCGGGGAGCTGTTTTTT | CASSLDGGTGELFF
. | TRBJ1-5 | TRBV30 | . | TGTGCCTGGAGCGAGGTTAATAGCAATCAGCCCCAGCATTTT | CAWSEVNSNQPQHF
. | TRBJ1-2 | TRBV5-5 | . | TGTGCCAGCAGCTTGGTCGTAGGACATTACTATGGCTACACCTTC | CASSLVVGHYYGYTF
. | TRBJ2-1 | TRBV6-4 | . | TGTGCCAGCAGTGTGGGTAGCGGTACCACCAATGAGCAGTTCTTC | CASSVGSGTTNEQFF
TRBD1 | TRBJ2-7 | TRBV29-1 | . | TGCAGCGTCCGACAGGGATTGGGCGAGCAGTACTTC | CSVRQGLGEQYF
. | TRBJ1-5 | TRBV28 | once | TGTGCCAGCAACCTTCATCGGGGATCCAATCAGCCCCAGCATTTT | CASNLHRGSNQPQHF
. | TRBJ1-6 | TRBV30 | few | TGTGCCTGGAGTGTTGGTGGGGAGAATTCACCCCTCCACTTT | CAWSVGGENSPLHF
TRBD2 | TRBJ2-1 | TRBV7-9 | . | TGTGCCAGCACCCCGACGGAACTAGCGGGAGGGGAGCAGTTCTTC | CASTPTELAGGEQFF
TRBD1 | TRBJ2-7 | TRBV2 | . | TGTGCCAGCAGAACAGACAGGGACGAGCAGTACTTC | CASRTDRDEQYF
. | TRBJ1-6 | TRBV28 | . | TGTGCCAGCAGCGGGGGGAATTCACCCCTCCACTTT | CASSGGNSPLHF
TRBD1 | TRBJ2-3 | TRBV28 | once | TGTGCCAGCTCTTTGAAAATCAGGGGGCACCTAAACACAGATACGCAGTATTTT | CASSLKIRGHLNTDTQYF
TRBD1 | TRBJ2-1 | TRBV2 | . | TGTGCCAGCAGTGAGGACAGGGGGCTAGGTGAGCAGTTCTTC | CASSEDRGLGEQFF
. | TRBJ1-2 | TRBV7-8 | . | TGTGCCAGCAGCCCCATTCGAGTTTCCTATGGCTACACCTTC | CASSPIRVSYGYTF
TRBD1 | TRBJ1-1 | TRBV6-5 | once | TGTGCCAGCAGTCACAGACAGGGACTGAACACTGAAGCTTTCTTT | CASSHRQGLNTEAFF
. | TRBJ1-2 | TRBV2 | . | TGTGCCAGCAGTCTAAGACAGGCCCTAAGCTATGGCTACACCTTC | CASSLRQALSYGYTF
. | TRBJ2-3 | TRBV7-3 | . | TGTGCCAGCAGCCCCCGGGGGAGCGCAGATACGCAGTATTTT | CASSPRGSADTQYF
. | TRBJ1-2 | TRBV7-2 | once | TGTGCCAGCAGCTTAGCGGGGGGTCCCTATGGCTACACCTTC | CASSLAGGPYGYTF
TRBD1 | TRBJ1-4 | TRBV28 | . | TGTGCCAGCAGAACAGGGGGCCGCGCAACTAATGAAAAACTGTTTTTT | CASRTGGRATNEKLFF
. | TRBJ2-5 | TRBV27 | . | TGTGCCAGCAGTTTATCGAGGGGGCAAGAGACCCAGTACTTC | CASSLSRGQETQYF
. | TRBJ2-1 | TRBV3-1/TRBV3-2 | . | TGTGCCAGCAGCCAAGTCCCTTCTTACTACAATGAGCAGTTCTTC | CASSQVPSYYNEQFF
. | TRBJ2-1 | TRBV30 | . | TGTGCCTGGAGTTCAGGGTTAGCCTACAATGAGCAGTTCTTC | CAWSSGLAYNEQFF
. | TRBJ2-3 | TRBV11-3 | . | TGTGCCAGCAGCTTAGGGGGGGAAACAGATACGCAGTATTTT | CASSLGGETDTQYF
TRBD2 | TRBJ2-1 | TRBV19 | . | TGTGCCAGTAGTATAGACGTTGACGCGGGAGGGCAAGGCAATGAGCAGTTCTTC | CASSIDVDAGGQGNEQFF
TRBD2 | TRBJ2-3 | TRBV9 | . | TGTGCCAGCAGCCCCCGGGGGGAGGCAGATACGCAGTATTTT | CASSPRGEADTQYF
. | TRBJ1-3 | TRBV28 | . | TGTGCCAGCAGTGGACAGTCCTACCGGTCTGGAAACACCATATATTTT | CASSGQSYRSGNTIYF
. | TRBJ2-5 | TRBV30 | . | TGTGCCTGGAGTGTATCGGGCGGAGGGACCGCCACCCAGTACTTC | CAWSVSGGGTATQYF
. | TRBJ1-1 | TRBV7-2 | . | TGTGCCAGCAGCTTGACTGAGGACACTGAAGCTTTCTTT | CASSLTEDTEAFF
TRBD1 | TRBJ1-1 | TRBV2 | few | TGTGCCAGCAGTGCTGACAGGGACACTGAAGCTTTCTTT | CASSADRDTEAFF
TRBD1 | TRBJ2-2 | TRBV10-3 | few | TGTGCCATCAGTGACGGGCAGGGGGCGATCGGGGAGCTGTTTTTT | CAISDGQGAIGELFF
TRBD2 | TRBJ2-1 | TRBV18 | . | TGTGCCAGCTCACCACTCGACGGGACTAGCGGGATCGATGAGCAGTTCTTC | CASSPLDGTSGIDEQFF
. | TRBJ1-5 | TRBV6-5 | . | TGTGCCAGCAGTCGGGACATGAATCAGCCCCAGCATTTT | CASSRDMNQPQHF
. | TRBJ2-5 | TRBV11-2 | . | TGTGCCAGCAGCTTAGACGTCAGCCAAGAGACCCAGTACTTC | CASSLDVSQETQYF